Below, 7 T cell receptor beta chains from the same sample are listed, as sequenced in a study of Graves' ophthalmopathy and Graves' hyperthyroidism. As the template, RNA transcripts were used to amplify TCR beta CDR3 regions. First-round RT-PCR with HTBI primers preceded a second-round multiplex PCR. TCRdb re-called the multiplex PCR reads with MiXCR, one entry per CDR3 protein. The data show around 1,000,000 distinct CDR3 sequences, 36% seen once. Specimen: peripheral blood or thyroid tissue (not recorded which). The origin of the receptors is an adult man with Graves' hyperthyroidism.

This clonotype was observed a handful of times. The chain links TRBV12-3 or TRBV12-4 to TRBJ1-5; D remains ambiguous. Deletions cut 3 bases from V and 1 base from J, with 10 bases between. The CDR3 length is 15 residues. This CDR3 is CASSFSAPSNQPQHF. The DNA of the CDR3 is TGTGCCAGCAGTTTTTCGGCACCGAGCAATCAGCCCCAGCATTTT.

This clonotype was recorded many times. The CDR3 region has the DNA TGTGCCAGCAGCTTAAGAGCTAGCGGGATCAACTACGAGCAGTACTTC. It encodes CASSLRASGINYEQYF. This chain uses TRBV11-2 with TRBJ2-7; 9 bases fit TRBD2. CDR1 is SGHAT, CDR2 FQNNGV, per germline. CDR3 length: 16 amino acids. After removal of 2 bases from V and 3 bases from J, the junction contained 8 bases not matched to a gene.

In its sample, this clonotype was seen a few times. DNA of the CDR3: TGTGCCAGCAGCCAAGAGGTCCGTACCAGGGACAACTATGGCTACACCTTC. Protein product: CASSQEVRTRDNYGYTF. The chain combines TRBV4-2 with TRBJ1-2; a weak D match, TRBD1 (5 bases). Germline V gives CDR1 LGHNA, CDR2 YNFKEQ. The CDR3 extends over 17 amino acids. Between the trimmed V and J ends, which lost 0 bases and 2 bases, there was a span of 16 bases.

This clonotype was detected ten times or more. V usage is TRBV2 and J usage is TRBJ2-6; D is ambiguous. This CDR3 has 14 amino acids. The V gene lost 7 bases and the J gene lost 2 bases, with 9 bases spanning the gap. Germline-derived CDR1 and CDR2 are SNHLY and FYNNEI. CDR3 amino acids: CASMIFPGANVLTF. CDR3 nucleotides: TGTGCCAGCATGATCTTCCCTGGGGCCAACGTCCTGACTTTC.

About this clonotype: Being one base from a much bigger clone, this may be a read error. The chain recombines TRBV7-2 with TRBJ2-2; 7 bases map to TRBD2. The CDR3 sequence is 16 residues long. Germline loops: CDR1 SGHTA, CDR2 FQGNSA. The CDR3 protein is CAGSLNPGGGTGELFF. The CDR3 region has the DNA TGTGCCGGCAGCTTAAATCCGGGGGGTGGCACCGGGGAGCTGTTTTTT.

In the case of this clonotype: A single base separates this from a much larger clone, so it may be a read error. The chain is built from TRBV19 and TRBJ1-1, with D perhaps matching TRBD1 (5 bases). CDR3 size: 15 residues. Germline CDR1 and CDR2: LNHDA and SQIVND (reference sequence). The CDR3 nucleotides are TGTGCCAGAAGTACTGTCACGGTGGGGGAAACTGAAGCTTTCTTT. Encoded protein: CARSTVTVGETEAFF.

This clonotype was seen at least ten times. The genes are TRBV2 and TRBJ2-2; the D gene is possibly TRBD1 (6 bases). Germline values: CDR1 SNHLY, CDR2 FYNNEI. V lost 6 bases to trimming and J lost 6 bases, with 14 bases between them. This CDR3 contains 14 residues. The CDR3 region has the DNA TGTGCCAGCAGGGAACAGGGTCTCCCCGGGGAGCTGTTTTTT. This translates into CASREQGLPGELFF.